This passage covers 4 T cell receptor beta chains from one sample sequenced in a study of Ad26.COV2.S vaccination and SARS-CoV-2 variants. Noted treatment: some 19 received Ad26.COV2.S at low or high dose, single or two shots; about five received placebo; per-sample allocation not given. Sampling was performed 63 days after the first vaccine or placebo injection. TCRdb keeps only in-frame clones here, not all; method: immunoSEQ multiplex PCR. The table shows approximately 480,000 clones, with 87% occurring only once. This material consisted of peripheral blood, taken in a trial of Ad26.COV2.S vaccine versus placebo. The receptor set was obtained from a person between 18 and 65 years old who received the Ad26.COV2.S COVID-19 vaccine or a placebo.

V usage is TRBV6-4 and J usage is TRBJ2-1; 8 nucleotides align to TRBD2. J was trimmed by 2 bases and V by 6 bases; bases with no gene match: 9. The length of the CDR3 is 16 residues. Germline assignment: CDR1 MRHNA and CDR2 SNTAGT. The CDR3, as DNA: TGTGCCAGCAGCGATGAAGCGGGAGCGGCCTACAATGAGCAGTTCTTC. Its protein product is CASSDEAGAAYNEQFF.

The V call is TRBV19, the J call TRBJ2-3; 9 bases agree with TRBD1. This CDR3 is 15 amino acids long. V was clipped by 3 bases and J by 0 bases; unmatched bases: 1. Germline values: CDR1 LNHDA, CDR2 SQIVND (reference sequence). The CDR3, as DNA: TGTGCCAGTAGTATCGGGACAGGGAGCACAGATACGCAGTATTTT. This sequence encodes CASSIGTGSTDTQYF.

The V call is TRBV11-3, the J call TRBJ1-1; 9 bases fit TRBD1. The CDR3 extends over 14 amino acids. The germline gives CDR1 SGHNT, CDR2 YENEEA. The junction had 7 bases not matched to a gene; V was cut back by 5 bases and J by 6 bases. CDR3 protein: CASSQGTGKAEAFF. CDR3 bases: TGTGCCAGCAGCCAGGGGACAGGGAAGGCTGAAGCTTTCTTT.

J is TRBJ2-6 and V is TRBV14; 9 positions match TRBD1. Germline-derived CDR1 and CDR2 are SGHDN and FVKESK. V lost 1 base and J lost 0; bases outside the gene matches: 7. The CDR3 contains 19 residues. CDR3 amino acids: CASSQGDRVAHSGANVLTF. CDR3 DNA sequence: TGTGCCAGCAGCCAAGGGGACAGGGTTGCCCACTCTGGGGCCAACGTCCTGACTTTC.